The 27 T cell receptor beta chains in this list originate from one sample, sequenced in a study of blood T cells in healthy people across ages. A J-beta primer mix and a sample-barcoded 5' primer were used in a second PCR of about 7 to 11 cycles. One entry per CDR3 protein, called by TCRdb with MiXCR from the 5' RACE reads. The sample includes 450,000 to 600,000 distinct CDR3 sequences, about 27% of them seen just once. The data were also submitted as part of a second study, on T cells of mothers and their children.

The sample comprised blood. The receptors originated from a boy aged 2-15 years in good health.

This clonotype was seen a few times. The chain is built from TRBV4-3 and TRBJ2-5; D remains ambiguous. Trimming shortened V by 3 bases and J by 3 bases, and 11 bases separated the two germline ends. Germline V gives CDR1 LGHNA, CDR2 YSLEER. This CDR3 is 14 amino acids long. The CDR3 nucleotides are TGCGCCAGCAGCCACGGGCCGCTAAAAGAGACCCAGTACTTC. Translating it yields CASSHGPLKETQYF.

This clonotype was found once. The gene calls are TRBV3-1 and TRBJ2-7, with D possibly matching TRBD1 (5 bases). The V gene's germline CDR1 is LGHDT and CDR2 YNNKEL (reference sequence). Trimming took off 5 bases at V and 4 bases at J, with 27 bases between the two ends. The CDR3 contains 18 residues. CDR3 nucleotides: TGTGCCAGCAGCACTACCGTATCCGGGTGGGGCCCTCCTTACGAGCAGTACTTC. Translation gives CASSTTVSGWGPPYEQYF.

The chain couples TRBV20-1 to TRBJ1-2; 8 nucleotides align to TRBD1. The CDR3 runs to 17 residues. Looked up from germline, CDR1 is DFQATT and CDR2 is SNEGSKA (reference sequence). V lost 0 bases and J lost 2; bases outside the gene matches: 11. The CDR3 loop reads CSARDRQGAFVNYGYTF. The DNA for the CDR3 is TGCAGTGCTAGAGATCGCCAGGGGGCGTTCGTCAACTATGGCTACACCTTC.

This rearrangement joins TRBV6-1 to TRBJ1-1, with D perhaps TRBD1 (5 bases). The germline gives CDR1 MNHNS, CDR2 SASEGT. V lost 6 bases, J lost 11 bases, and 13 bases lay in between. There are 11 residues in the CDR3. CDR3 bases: TGTGCCAGCAGGACGACAGAGGAGGCTTTCTTT. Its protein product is CASRTTEEAFF.

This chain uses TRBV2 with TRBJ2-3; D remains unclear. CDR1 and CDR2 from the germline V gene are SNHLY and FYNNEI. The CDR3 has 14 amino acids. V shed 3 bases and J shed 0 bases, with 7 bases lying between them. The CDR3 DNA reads TGTGCCAGCAGTGACGTAACTAGCACAGATACGCAGTATTTT. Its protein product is CASSDVTSTDTQYF.

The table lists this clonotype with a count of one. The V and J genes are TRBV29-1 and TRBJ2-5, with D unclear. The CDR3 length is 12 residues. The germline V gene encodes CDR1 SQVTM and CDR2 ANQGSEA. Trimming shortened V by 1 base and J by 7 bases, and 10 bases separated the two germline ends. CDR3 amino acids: CSVEATVGTQYF. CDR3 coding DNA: TGCAGCGTTGAAGCGACTGTGGGGACCCAGTACTTC.

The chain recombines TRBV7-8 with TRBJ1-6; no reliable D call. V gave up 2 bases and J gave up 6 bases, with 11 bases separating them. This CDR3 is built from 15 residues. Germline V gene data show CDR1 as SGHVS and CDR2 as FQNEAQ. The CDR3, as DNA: TGTGCCAGCAGCTTAACTCCCCAGCCTAATTCACCCCTCCACTTT. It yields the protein CASSLTPQPNSPLHF.

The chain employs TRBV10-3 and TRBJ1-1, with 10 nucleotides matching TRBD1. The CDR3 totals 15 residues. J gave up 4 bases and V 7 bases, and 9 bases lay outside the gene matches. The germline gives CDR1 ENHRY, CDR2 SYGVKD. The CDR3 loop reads CAINVQTGGPTEAFF. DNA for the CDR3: TGTGCCATCAACGTCCAGACAGGGGGCCCCACTGAAGCTTTCTTT.

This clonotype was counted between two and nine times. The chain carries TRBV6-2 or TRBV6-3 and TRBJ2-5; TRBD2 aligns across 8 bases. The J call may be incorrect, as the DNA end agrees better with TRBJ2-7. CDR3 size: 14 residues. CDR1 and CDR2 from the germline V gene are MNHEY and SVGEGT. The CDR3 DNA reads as TGTGCCAGCAGTCTCGGGACTAGAGAAGGCGAGCAGTACTTC. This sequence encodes CASSLGTREGEQYF.

The CDR3 spells CASSGLPPYEQYF. The CDR3 nucleotides read TGTGCCAGCAGCGGTTTACCGCCCTACGAGCAGTACTTC. The chain is built from TRBV28 and TRBJ2-1; D remains ambiguous. The DNA end lines up better with TRBJ2-7; the J call may be wrong. The CDR3 has 13 residues. CDR1 and CDR2 (germline): MDHEN, SYDVKM.

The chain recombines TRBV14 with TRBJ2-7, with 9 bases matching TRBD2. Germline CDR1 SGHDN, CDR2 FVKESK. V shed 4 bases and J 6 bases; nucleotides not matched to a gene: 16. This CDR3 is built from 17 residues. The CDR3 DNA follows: TGTGCCAGCAGCCGGATAGGAGGAAGCGGGGGGCCTGGCGAGCAGTACTTC. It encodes CASSRIGGSGGPGEQYF.

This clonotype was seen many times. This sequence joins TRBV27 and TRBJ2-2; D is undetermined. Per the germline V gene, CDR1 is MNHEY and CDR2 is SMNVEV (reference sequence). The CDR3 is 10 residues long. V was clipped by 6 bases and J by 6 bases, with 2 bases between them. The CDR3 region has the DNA TGTGCCAGCAGGGCCGGGGAGCTGTTTTTT. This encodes CASRAGELFF.

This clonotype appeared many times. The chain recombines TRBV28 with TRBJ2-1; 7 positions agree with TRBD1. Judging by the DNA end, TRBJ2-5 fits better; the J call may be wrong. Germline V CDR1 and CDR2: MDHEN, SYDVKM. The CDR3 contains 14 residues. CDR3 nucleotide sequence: TGTGCCAGCAGTCCAGGGGGTTCGCAAGAGACCCAGTACTTC. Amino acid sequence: CASSPGGSQETQYF.

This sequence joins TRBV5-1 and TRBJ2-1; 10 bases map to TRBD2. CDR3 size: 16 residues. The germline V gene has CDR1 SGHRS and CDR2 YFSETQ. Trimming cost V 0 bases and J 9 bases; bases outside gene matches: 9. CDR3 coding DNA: TGCGCCAGCAGCTTGGCGATAGCGGGAGGTTTACCTGAGCAGTTCTTC. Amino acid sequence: CASSLAIAGGLPEQFF.

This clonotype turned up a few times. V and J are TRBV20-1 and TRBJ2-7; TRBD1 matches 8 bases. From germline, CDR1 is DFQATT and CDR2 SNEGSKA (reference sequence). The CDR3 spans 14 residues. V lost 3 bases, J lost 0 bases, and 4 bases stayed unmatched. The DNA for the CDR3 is TGCAGTGCTAGGCGGGACAGGTTCTCCTACGAGCAGTACTTC. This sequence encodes CSARRDRFSYEQYF.

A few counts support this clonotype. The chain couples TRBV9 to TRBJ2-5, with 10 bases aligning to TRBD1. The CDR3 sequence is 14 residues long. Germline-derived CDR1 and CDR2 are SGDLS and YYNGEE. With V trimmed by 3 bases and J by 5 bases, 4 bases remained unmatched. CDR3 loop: CASSGTGGFETQYF. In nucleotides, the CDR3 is TGTGCCAGCAGCGGGACAGGGGGATTTGAGACCCAGTACTTC. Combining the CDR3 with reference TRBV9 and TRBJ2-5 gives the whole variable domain DSGVTQTPKHLITATGQRVTLRCSPRSGDLSVYWYQQSLDQGLQFLIQYYNGEERAKGNILERFSAQQFPDLHSELNLSSLELGDSALYFCASSGTGGFETQYFGPGTRLLVL.

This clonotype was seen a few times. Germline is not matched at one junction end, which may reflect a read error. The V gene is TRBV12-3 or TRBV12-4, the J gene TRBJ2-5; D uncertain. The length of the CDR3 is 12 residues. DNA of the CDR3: TGTGCCAGCAGTGGGCTACAAGGGACCCAGTACTTC. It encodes CASSGLQGTQYF.

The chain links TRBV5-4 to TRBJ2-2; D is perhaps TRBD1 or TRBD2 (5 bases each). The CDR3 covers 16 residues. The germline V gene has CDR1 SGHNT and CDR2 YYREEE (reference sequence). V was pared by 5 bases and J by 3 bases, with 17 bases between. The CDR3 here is CASRARGEGDTGELFF. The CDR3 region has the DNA TGTGCCAGCAGGGCGCGAGGGGAAGGCGACACCGGGGAGCTGTTTTTT.

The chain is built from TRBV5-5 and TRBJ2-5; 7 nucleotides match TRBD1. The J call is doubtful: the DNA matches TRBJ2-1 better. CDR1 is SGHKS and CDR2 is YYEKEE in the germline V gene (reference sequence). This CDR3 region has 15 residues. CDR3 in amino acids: CASSPRGQKDNEQFF. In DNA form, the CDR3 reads TGTGCCAGCAGCCCACGGGGACAGAAAGACAATGAGCAGTTCTTC.

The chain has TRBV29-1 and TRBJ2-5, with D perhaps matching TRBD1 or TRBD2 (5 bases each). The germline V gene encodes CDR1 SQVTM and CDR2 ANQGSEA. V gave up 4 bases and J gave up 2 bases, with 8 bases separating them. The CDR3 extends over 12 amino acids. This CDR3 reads CSVVGAQETQYF. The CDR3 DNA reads TGCAGCGTTGTCGGGGCGCAAGAGACCCAGTACTTC.

The CDR3 coding sequence is TGTGCCAGCAGTCTTCACAGTCCCTCTGGGGCCAACGTCCTGACTTTC. Its protein product is CASSLHSPSGANVLTF. J is TRBJ2-6 and V is TRBV6-2 or TRBV6-3, with D uncertain. The CDR3 has 16 residues. V gave up 5 bases and J gave up 0 bases, with 11 bases separating them. CDR1 is MNHEY, CDR2 SVGEGT, per germline.

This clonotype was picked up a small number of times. CDR3 coding DNA: TGCAGTGCGATGGGACAGGCAGTCTTTGGGGCCAACGTCCTGACTTTC. Translation: CSAMGQAVFGANVLTF. The chain couples TRBV20-1 to TRBJ2-6; 8 bases are a match to TRBD1. V dropped 6 bases and J dropped 3; count of bases not matched to a gene: 10. CDR1 is DFQATT, CDR2 SNEGSKA, per germline (reference sequence). This CDR3 has 16 amino acids.

CDR3: CASSPGMWRGEIYEQYF. The DNA of the CDR3 is TGTGCCAGCAGCCCCGGAATGTGGAGAGGGGAGATCTACGAGCAGTACTTC. The chain links TRBV12-3 or TRBV12-4 to TRBJ2-7; D tentatively fits TRBD1 or TRBD2 (5 bases each). V was trimmed by 6 bases and J by 3 bases, leaving 24 bases between them. The length of the CDR3 is 17 residues.

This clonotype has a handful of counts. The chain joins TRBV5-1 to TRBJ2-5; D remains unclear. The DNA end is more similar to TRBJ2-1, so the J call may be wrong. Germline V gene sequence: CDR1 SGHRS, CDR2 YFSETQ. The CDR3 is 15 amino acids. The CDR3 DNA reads TGCGCCAGCAGCTTGGCAGCCATCTCCTACAATGAGCAGTTCTTC. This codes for CASSLAAISYNEQFF.

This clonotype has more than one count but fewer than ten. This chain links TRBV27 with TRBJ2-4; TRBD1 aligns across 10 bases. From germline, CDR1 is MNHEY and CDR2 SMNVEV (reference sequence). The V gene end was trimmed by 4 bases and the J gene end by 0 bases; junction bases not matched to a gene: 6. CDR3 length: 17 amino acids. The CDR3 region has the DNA TGTGCCAGCAGTTGGGACAGGGGAAGTTTAGCCAAAAACATTCAGTACTTC. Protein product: CASSWDRGSLAKNIQYF.

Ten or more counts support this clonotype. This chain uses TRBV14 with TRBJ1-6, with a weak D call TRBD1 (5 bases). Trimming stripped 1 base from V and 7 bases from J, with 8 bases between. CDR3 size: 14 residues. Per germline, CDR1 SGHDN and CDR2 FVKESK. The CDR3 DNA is TGTGCCAGCAGCCAAGGGACAAGCAATTCACCCCTCCACTTT. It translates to CASSQGTSNSPLHF.

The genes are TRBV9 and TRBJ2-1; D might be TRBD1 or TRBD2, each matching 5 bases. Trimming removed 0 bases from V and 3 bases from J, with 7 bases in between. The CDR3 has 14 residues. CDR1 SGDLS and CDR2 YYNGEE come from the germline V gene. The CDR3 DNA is TGTGCCAGCAGCGTAGCGGGGCTCTACAATGAGCAGTTCTTC. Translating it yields CASSVAGLYNEQFF. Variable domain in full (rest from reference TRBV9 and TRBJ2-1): DSGVTQTPKHLITATGQRVTLRCSPRSGDLSVYWYQQSLDQGLQFLIQYYNGEERAKGNILERFSAQQFPDLHSELNLSSLELGDSALYFCASSVAGLYNEQFFGPGTRLTVL.